Reported below is one T cell receptor (beta chain). No conserved phenylalanine or tryptophan is present at the end of the CDR3, so a read error is the likely explanation. MiXCR was run by TCRdb on the 5' RACE reads, yielding one entry per CDR3 protein. Among approximately 11,000 distinct CDR3 sequences listed, around 52% were seen once. Germline lookup yields CDR1 MGHDK and CDR2 SYGVNS. The length of the CDR3 is 12 residues. V lost 8 bases to trimming and J lost 6 bases, with 13 bases between them. Sequenced material: tumor-infiltrating naive CD4+ T cells sorted from the breast tumor. This sample's subset: naive CD4+ T cells, CD4+CD45RA+CD25-. This chain joins TRBV25-1 and TRBJ1-1, with a possible D match to TRBD1 (6 bases). The receptor was derived from a female donor with breast cancer. The CDR3 sequence is CASSQGRSEAFL. The CDR3 nucleotides are TGTGCCAGCTCCCAGGGGAGATCTGAAGCTTTCCTT.